These 9 T cell receptor beta chains came from one sample sequenced in a study of blood T cell repertoires in COVID-19. Generated by immunoSEQ multiplex PCR, the TCRdb table keeps only in-frame clones and is missing some. There are a few hundred thousand clones in the sample; more than 75% occur only once, and more than 9% lies in the top ten. The source material was peripheral blood. These receptors came from an elderly man with acute or convalescent COVID-19.

The genes are TRBV27 and TRBJ2-3, with TRBD1 as a possible D gene (6 bases). The germline V gene encodes CDR1 MNHEY and CDR2 SMNVEV (reference sequence). CDR3 length equals 15 residues. Trimming pared 4 bases from V and 0 bases from J, leaving 11 bases between. The DNA for the CDR3 is TGTGCCAGCAGTTCCGGACAGAGAAGCACAGATACGCAGTATTTT. This encodes CASSSGQRSTDTQYF.

The V and J genes are TRBV7-2 and TRBJ2-5; 13 bases are a match to TRBD2. The CDR3 consists of 16 residues. From germline, CDR1 is SGHTA and CDR2 FQGNSA. J was trimmed by 1 base and V by 3 bases; bases with no gene match: 2. CDR3 protein: CASSLGLAGRQETQYF. Written as DNA, the CDR3 is TGTGCCAGCAGCTTGGGACTAGCGGGGCGCCAAGAGACCCAGTACTTC.

The chain carries TRBV9 and TRBJ1-2, with 8 bases lining up with TRBD1. CDR3 length: 14 residues. CDR1 SGDLS and CDR2 YYNGEE come from the germline V gene. The ends lost 4 bases at V and 2 bases at J; junction bases unmatched: 4. The CDR3 nucleotides read TGTGCCAGCAGCCTTGGACAGGGAAACTATGGCTACACCTTC. Protein product: CASSLGQGNYGYTF.

J is TRBJ1-1 and V is TRBV10-3, with D unclear. The germline V gene encodes CDR1 ENHRY and CDR2 SYGVKD. The CDR3 consists of 12 residues. Trimming removed 10 bases at V and 5 bases at J, with 14 bases between. The CDR3 DNA reads TGTGCCACCGCCCCCGGGAATACTGAAGCTTTCTTT. As protein: CATAPGNTEAFF.

This clone was seen a single time. The chain recombines TRBV6-6 with TRBJ1-1; 11 bases are shared with TRBD1. The germline gives CDR1 MNHNY, CDR2 SVGAGI (reference sequence). V trimming: 5 bases; J trimming: 4 bases; junction bases outside the gene matches: 6. The CDR3 contains 15 residues. CDR3 protein: CASSPGQGAITEAFF. The CDR3 DNA reads TGTGCCAGCAGTCCAGGACAGGGGGCAATCACTGAAGCTTTCTTT.

J is TRBJ2-3 and V is TRBV5-6, with D maybe TRBD1 (6 bases). Germline CDR1 and CDR2: SGHDT and YYEEEE. The CDR3 consists of 16 residues. Trimming removed 2 bases from V and 1 base from J, with 14 bases in between. CDR3 DNA sequence: TGTGCCAGCAGCTTTGTCACAGGGATGGGCACAGATACGCAGTATTTT. This sequence encodes CASSFVTGMGTDTQYF.

DNA for the CDR3: TGTGCCAGCAGCCTAACAACCGGGTCCTCTGGGGCCAACGTCCTGACTTTC. This encodes CASSLTTGSSGANVLTF. The chain couples TRBV3-1 (or the pseudogene TRBV3-2) to TRBJ2-6; D gene ambiguous. The germline V gene encodes CDR1 LGHDT and CDR2 YNNKEL (reference sequence). Trimming shortened V by 4 bases and J by 0 bases, and 13 bases separated the two germline ends. CDR3 length equals 17 residues.

The V call is TRBV2, the J call TRBJ2-2; D possibly corresponds to TRBD1 (5 bases). The CDR3 totals 14 residues. The V gene's germline CDR1 is SNHLY and CDR2 FYNNEI. V shed 6 bases and J shed 8 bases, with 16 bases lying between them. The CDR3 DNA is TGTGCCAGCAGGGCGACAGCAGAAGCAGGGGAGCTGTTTTTT. Translated, it gives CASRATAEAGELFF.

The gene calls are TRBV5-1 and TRBJ2-7; a weak D match, TRBD1 (5 bases). The CDR3 is 14 amino acids. Germline V gives CDR1 SGHRS, CDR2 YFSETQ. Trimming left V 0 bases short and J 4 bases short, with 11 bases between. DNA of the CDR3: TGCGCCAGCAGCTTGGATCCAGGGAATTACGAGCAGTACTTC. The encoded protein is CASSLDPGNYEQYF.